The 30 T cell receptor beta chains below come from one sample, sequenced in a study of cytomegalovirus exposure and HLA in healthy donors. Use of 60 Vbeta and 13 Jbeta primers characterized the PCR. The table came from immunoSEQ multiplex PCR; TCRdb's copy has only in-frame clones and leaves some out. Of around 130,000 clones in the sample, 60% to 80% are singletons; the top ten hold 2.6%. Input material: PBMCs. The receptors originated from an older woman in good health and CMV-seropositive.

The chain employs TRBV7-9 and TRBJ1-1, with D tentatively TRBD1 (5 bases). The V end was cut by 7 bases, the J end by 3 bases, with 12 bases between. Germline V CDR1 and CDR2: SEHNR, FQNEAQ (reference sequence). The CDR3 is made up of 13 amino acids. The DNA of the CDR3 is TGTGCCAGCAACCCCCAGGGTGACACTGAAGCTTTCTTT. It translates to CASNPQGDTEAFF.

The genes are TRBV27 and TRBJ1-1, with 7 positions matching TRBD1. Germline V gene sequence: CDR1 MNHEY, CDR2 SMNVEV (reference sequence). J gave up 1 base and V 7 bases, and 6 bases lay outside the gene matches. CDR3 size: 14 residues. CDR3 nucleotides: TGTGCCAGCACCACCGGGACAGCGAACACTGAAGCTTTCTTT. As protein: CASTTGTANTEAFF.

The J gene is TRBJ1-2, the V gene TRBV7-9; tentative D call: TRBD1 (6 bases). This CDR3 comprises 15 residues. Trimming took 5 bases from V and 0 from J, leaving 13 bases between them. Germline V gene lookup returns CDR1 SEHNR and CDR2 FQNEAQ (reference sequence). CDR3 DNA sequence: TGTGCCAGCAGCGCAGGACAGCGAGCTAACTATGGCTACACCTTC. Translating it yields CASSAGQRANYGYTF.

This clone showed up just a few times. The chain combines TRBV2 with TRBJ2-4; D is unresolved. Germline lookup yields CDR1 SNHLY and CDR2 FYNNEI. Trimming cost V 1 base and J 8 bases, with 12 bases left between them. The CDR3 has 14 residues. As DNA, the CDR3 is TGTGCCAGCAGTGAAGACAGTGGCATAGACATTCAGTACTTC. It specifies CASSEDSGIDIQYF.

This chain links TRBV7-7 with TRBJ2-5; 7 bases are shared with TRBD1. With V trimmed by 1 base and J by 3 bases, 5 bases remained unmatched. CDR1 and CDR2 (germline): SSHAT, FNYEAQ (reference sequence). This CDR3 has 15 amino acids. The CDR3 region is CASSLGGGQKETQYF. CDR3 bases: TGTGCCAGCAGCTTAGGAGGGGGACAGAAAGAGACCCAGTACTTC.

The V call is TRBV10-1, the J call TRBJ2-7, with D tentatively TRBD1 (5 bases). V lost 3 bases, J lost 3 bases, and 18 bases lay in between. Germline V gene sequence: CDR1 WNHNN, CDR2 SYGVQD (reference sequence). The CDR3 runs 16 residues. Here the CDR3 DNA reads TGCGCCAGCAGTGATAGTTTCCAGGGCCGGGTCTACGAGCAGTACTTC. Its translation: CASSDSFQGRVYEQYF.

J is TRBJ1-5 and V is TRBV19; TRBD1 matches at 11 bases. J lost 1 base, V lost 1 base, and 6 bases had no gene match. The CDR3 is 18 amino acids. The germline CDR1 and CDR2 sequences are LNHDA and SQIVND (reference sequence). Here the CDR3 reads CASSIVRTGGRSNQPQHF. CDR3 DNA sequence: TGTGCCAGTAGTATAGTCAGGACAGGGGGCCGGAGCAATCAGCCCCAGCATTTT.

V usage is TRBV6-1 and J usage is TRBJ1-1; 9 nucleotides match TRBD1. The ends lost 6 bases at V and 5 bases at J; junction bases unmatched: 4. The germline gives CDR1 MNHNS, CDR2 SASEGT. CDR3 length equals 13 residues. CDR3 loop: CASREQGATEAFF. The CDR3 nucleotides are TGTGCCAGCAGGGAACAGGGGGCTACTGAAGCTTTCTTT.

The chain couples TRBV21-1 to TRBJ1-5; TRBD1, the D gene given by the table, was not confirmed from the DNA. TRBV21-1 is described as a pseudogene. This CDR3 spans 13 amino acids. The CDR3 nucleotides read TGTGCCAGCAGCACGCCCAGGAATCAGCCCCAGCATTTT. It translates to CASSTPRNQPQHF.

The V call is TRBV10-3, the J call TRBJ2-6; D remains unclear. CDR1 is ENHRY, CDR2 SYGVKD, per germline. The V end was cut by 6 bases, the J end by 0 bases, with 9 bases between. This CDR3 contains 15 residues. The CDR3 bases are TGTGCCATCAGCGAGACGGTCTCTGGGGCCAACGTCCTGACTTTC. This sequence encodes CAISETVSGANVLTF.

The V and J genes are TRBV6-4 and TRBJ2-5; 7 bases match TRBD1. Per the germline V gene, CDR1 is MRHNA and CDR2 is SNTAGT. The CDR3 is 15 amino acids. Trimming removed 6 bases from V and 1 base from J; junction bases left unmatched: 8. CDR3 amino acids: CASRDIGTVQETQYF. CDR3 bases: TGTGCCAGCAGGGATATCGGGACAGTCCAAGAGACCCAGTACTTC.

This clone has just a few counts. The rearrangement uses TRBV5-6 and TRBJ2-1; 8 bases match TRBD2. The V gene end was trimmed by 2 bases and the J gene end by 6 bases; junction bases not matched to a gene: 7. The CDR3 runs 15 residues. The V gene's germline CDR1 is SGHDT and CDR2 YYEEEE. In DNA, the CDR3 is TGTGCCAGCAGCTTTCCTAGCGGGCGGCCCAATGAGCAGTTCTTC. This codes for CASSFPSGRPNEQFF.

This sequence joins TRBV5-1 and TRBJ2-7; TRBD2 matches at 9 bases. Germline assignment: CDR1 SGHRS and CDR2 YFSETQ. With 5 bases clipped from V and 1 base from J, the junction kept 10 bases outside the gene matches. The CDR3 loop spans 16 amino acids. This CDR3 is CASSGGGGAVSYEQYF. In DNA form, the CDR3 reads TGCGCCAGCAGTGGAGGCGGGGGGGCCGTGTCCTACGAGCAGTACTTC.

A single count supports this clone. DNA of the CDR3: TGTGCCAGCAGTTCCCCCGAGACAGGAAACTATGGCTACACCTTC. This encodes CASSSPETGNYGYTF. The V gene is TRBV6-5, the J gene TRBJ1-2, with D perhaps TRBD1 (6 bases). There are 15 residues in the CDR3. V was shortened by 4 bases and J by 2 bases, with 14 bases between the two germline ends. In germline, CDR1 is MNHEY, CDR2 SVGAGI.

This chain connects TRBV19 to TRBJ1-1, with unresolved D. Germline values: CDR1 LNHDA, CDR2 SQIVND (reference sequence). This CDR3 contains 16 residues. The V and J ends lost 0 bases and 4 bases respectively, with 15 bases between them. The chain's CDR3 is CASSIDVEIRGTEAFF. CDR3 in DNA: TGTGCCAGTAGTATAGATGTCGAGATTCGGGGCACTGAAGCTTTCTTT.

The chain joins TRBV7-8 to TRBJ2-2; 9 bases map to TRBD1. After removal of 4 bases from V and 5 bases from J, the junction contained 8 bases not matched to a gene. The germline V gene has CDR1 SGHVS and CDR2 FQNEAQ. The CDR3 runs to 16 residues. The CDR3 loop is CASSSSGTGWTGELFF. CDR3 in DNA: TGTGCCAGCAGCTCCTCCGGGACAGGGTGGACCGGGGAGCTGTTTTTT.

This chain uses TRBV5-1 with TRBJ2-2; 11 bases fit TRBD2. Trimming cost V 1 base and J 1 base; bases outside gene matches: 9. Germline V gene data show CDR1 as SGHRS and CDR2 as YFSETQ. There are 19 residues in the CDR3. The CDR3 sequence is CASSLNGLAGGMNTGELFF. In DNA, the CDR3 is TGCGCCAGCAGCTTGAATGGGCTAGCGGGGGGTATGAACACCGGGGAGCTGTTTTTT.

This clone was found a few times. This rearrangement joins TRBV6-1 to TRBJ1-6; D perhaps matches TRBD1 (5 bases). The length of the CDR3 is 14 residues. Germline CDR1 and CDR2: MNHNS and SASEGT. V was pared by 1 base and J by 6 bases, with 7 bases between. CDR3 coding DNA: TGTGCCAGCAGTGAAGTGGGGGGTAATTCACCCCTCCACTTT. Translating it yields CASSEVGGNSPLHF.

The J gene is TRBJ1-3, the V gene TRBV7-2; D might be TRBD1 (5 bases). The CDR3 is 15 residues long. V was trimmed by 5 bases and J by 2 bases, leaving 13 bases between them. Germline CDR1 SGHTA, CDR2 FQGNSA. DNA of the CDR3: TGTGCCAGCAGCACCCGACAGATTCCTGGAAACACCATATATTTT. Its translation is CASSTRQIPGNTIYF. Based on the CDR3 plus reference TRBV7-2 and TRBJ1-3, the full variable domain is GAGVSQSPSNKVTEKGKDVELRCDPISGHTALYWYRQSLGQGLEFLIYFQGNSAPDKSGLPSDRFSAERTGGSVSTLTIQRTQQEDSAVYLCASSTRQIPGNTIYFGEGSWLTVV.

V and J are TRBV11-2 and TRBJ1-5; D is uncertain. V dropped 5 bases and J dropped 0 bases, with 11 bases sitting between them. In germline, CDR1 is SGHAT, CDR2 FQNNGV. The CDR3 is 15 residues long. CDR3 nucleotides: TGTGCCAGCAGCCCAAGACATTATAGCAATCAGCCCCAGCATTTT. As protein: CASSPRHYSNQPQHF.

CDR3 in DNA: TGCGCCAGCAGTGTGGGGGGCGAGCAGTACTTC. Its protein product is CASSVGGEQYF. The V gene is TRBV10-1, the J gene TRBJ2-7; tentative D call: TRBD2 (6 bases). From germline, CDR1 is WNHNN and CDR2 SYGVQD (reference sequence). V shed 4 bases and J shed 6 bases, with 7 bases lying between them. This CDR3 region has 11 residues.

The chain recombines TRBV29-1 with TRBJ1-1; no reliable D call. V lost 7 bases and J lost 1, with 13 bases in between. The CDR3 sequence is 13 residues long. Germline CDR1 is SQVTM and CDR2 is ANQGSEA. For the CDR3, the DNA is TGCAGCGCCGGGATGGCAGCGAACACTGAAGCTTTCTTT. Amino acid sequence: CSAGMAANTEAFF.

The chain has TRBV18 and TRBJ2-5; the D is unclear. There are 14 residues in the CDR3. Per the germline V gene, CDR1 is KGHSH and CDR2 is LQKENI. Trimming stripped 1 base from V and 5 bases from J, with 11 bases between. The CDR3 region has the DNA TGTGCCAGCTCACCACTCCCCCGAGAGGAGACCCAGTACTTC. The encoded protein is CASSPLPREETQYF.

CDR3: CASNLRAGQGYTF. The CDR3 DNA reads TGTGCCAGCAACTTACGTGCAGGGCAGGGCTACACCTTC. V usage is TRBV6-5 and J usage is TRBJ1-2; possibly TRBD1 for D (5 bases). Germline V CDR1 and CDR2: MNHEY, SVGAGI. The CDR3 sequence is 13 residues long. V lost 7 bases to trimming and J lost 8 bases, with 17 bases between them.

This clone was counted a few times. The chain employs TRBV5-1 and TRBJ1-2, with TRBD1 matching 12 bases. CDR1 is SGHRS, CDR2 YFSETQ, per germline. This CDR3 is 15 amino acids long. The J segment lost 8 bases and the V segment lost 4 bases, leaving 9 bases of the junction unmatched. The CDR3 bases are TGCGCCAGCAGCCCAGATCCGGGGACAGGGGGCGGCTACACCTTC. It codes for CASSPDPGTGGGYTF.

The chain carries TRBV11-2 and TRBJ2-4; 12 positions agree with TRBD1. Germline V CDR1 and CDR2: SGHAT, FQNNGV. The CDR3 runs 18 residues. The V and J ends lost 7 bases and 3 bases, in that order; junction bases with no gene match: 13. CDR3: CASTFRGQGAEGKNIQYF. CDR3 nucleotide sequence: TGTGCCAGCACCTTTAGGGGACAGGGGGCTGAGGGCAAAAACATTCAGTACTTC.

V gene TRBV5-5 combines with J gene TRBJ1-5; 11 bases are a match to TRBD1. Germline-derived CDR1 and CDR2 are SGHKS and YYEKEE (reference sequence). J was trimmed by 7 bases and V by 0 bases; bases with no gene match: 6. This CDR3 has 16 amino acids. This CDR3 is CASSLGTGGAGQPQHF. Written as DNA, the CDR3 is TGTGCCAGCAGCTTGGGGACAGGGGGCGCAGGCCAGCCCCAGCATTTT.

Here the CDR3 DNA reads TGTGCCAGCAGTTTTACGGGGGACAATGAGCAGTTCTTC. Amino acids: CASSFTGDNEQFF. This chain connects TRBV27 to TRBJ2-1; possibly TRBD2 for D (6 bases). The CDR3 covers 13 residues. V was clipped by 3 bases and J by 5 bases, with 8 bases between them. Germline CDR1 MNHEY, CDR2 SMNVEV (reference sequence).

This clone was counted between two and nine times. This chain connects TRBV7-7 to TRBJ2-1; D possibly corresponds to TRBD2 (5 bases). The V gene's germline CDR1 is SSHAT and CDR2 FNYEAQ (reference sequence). The CDR3 loop spans 15 amino acids. Trimming cost V 1 base and J 4 bases, with 11 bases left between them. The CDR3, as DNA: TGTGCCAGCAGCTTAGGGGCGGGCAGATACAATGAGCAGTTCTTC. The encoded protein is CASSLGAGRYNEQFF.

J is TRBJ2-5 and V is TRBV5-6; maybe TRBD1 (5 bases). The CDR3 covers 15 residues. CDR1 and CDR2 (germline): SGHDT, YYEEEE. Trimming stripped 4 bases from V and 2 bases from J, with 15 bases between. The DNA for the CDR3 is TGTGCCAGCAGCCGGAGAACTGACAGACAAGAGACCCAGTACTTC. Translation gives CASSRRTDRQETQYF.